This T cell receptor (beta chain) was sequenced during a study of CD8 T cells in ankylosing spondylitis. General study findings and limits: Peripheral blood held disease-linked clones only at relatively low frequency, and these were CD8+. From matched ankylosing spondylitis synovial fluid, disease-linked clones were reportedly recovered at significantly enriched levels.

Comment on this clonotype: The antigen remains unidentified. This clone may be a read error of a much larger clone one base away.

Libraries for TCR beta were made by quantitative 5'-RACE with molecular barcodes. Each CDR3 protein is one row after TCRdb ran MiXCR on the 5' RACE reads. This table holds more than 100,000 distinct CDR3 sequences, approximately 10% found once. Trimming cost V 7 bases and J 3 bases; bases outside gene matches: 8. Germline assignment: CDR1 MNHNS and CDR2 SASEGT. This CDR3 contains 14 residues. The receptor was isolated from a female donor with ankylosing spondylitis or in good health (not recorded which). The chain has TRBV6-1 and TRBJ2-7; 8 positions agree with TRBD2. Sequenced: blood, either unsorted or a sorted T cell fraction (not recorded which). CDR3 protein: CASNRVSGDYEQYF. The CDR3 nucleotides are TGTGCCAGCAACCGGGTTAGCGGGGACTACGAGCAGTACTTC.